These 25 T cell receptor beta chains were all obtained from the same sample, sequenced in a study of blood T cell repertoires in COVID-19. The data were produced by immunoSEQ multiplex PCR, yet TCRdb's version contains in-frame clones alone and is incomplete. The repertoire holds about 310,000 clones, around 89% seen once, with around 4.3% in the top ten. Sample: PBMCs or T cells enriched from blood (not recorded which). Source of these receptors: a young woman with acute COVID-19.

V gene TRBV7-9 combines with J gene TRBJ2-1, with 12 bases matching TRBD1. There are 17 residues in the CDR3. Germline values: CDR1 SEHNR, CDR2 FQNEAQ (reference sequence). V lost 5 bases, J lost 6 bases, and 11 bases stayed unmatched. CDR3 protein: CASSPPGTGGMGNEQFF. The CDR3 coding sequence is TGTGCCAGCAGCCCCCCCGGGACAGGGGGCATGGGCAATGAGCAGTTCTTC.

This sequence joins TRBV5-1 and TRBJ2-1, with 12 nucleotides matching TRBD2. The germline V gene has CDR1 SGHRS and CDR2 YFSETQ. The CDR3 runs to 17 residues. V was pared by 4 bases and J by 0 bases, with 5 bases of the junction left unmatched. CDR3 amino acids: CASSLETSGSSYNEQFF. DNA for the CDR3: TGCGCCAGCAGCCTAGAGACTAGCGGGAGCTCCTACAATGAGCAGTTCTTC.

In nucleotides, the CDR3 is TGTGCCACCACAGGGGAGCGTGTTATATCTGAAGCTTTCTTT. Its translation: CATTGERVISEAFF. This chain connects TRBV28 to TRBJ1-1, with 7 nucleotides matching TRBD1. CDR3 length: 14 residues. The V gene's germline CDR1 is MDHEN and CDR2 SYDVKM. With 10 bases clipped from V and 6 bases from J, the junction kept 14 bases outside the gene matches.

The CDR3 sequence: CASSQGQGRGGYTF. In DNA form, the CDR3 reads TGTGCCAGCAGTCAGGGACAGGGACGGGGTGGCTACACCTTC. J is TRBJ1-2 and V is TRBV28, with 9 bases aligning to TRBD1. V lost 5 bases, J lost 7 bases, and 8 bases stayed unmatched. Germline values: CDR1 MDHEN, CDR2 SYDVKM. This CDR3 contains 14 residues.

As DNA, the CDR3 is TGTGCCAGCTCACCGACTAGCGGGAGGTATACAGATACGCAGTATTTT. Its translation: CASSPTSGRYTDTQYF. This chain connects TRBV18 to TRBJ2-3; 13 nucleotides line up with TRBD2. CDR3 length: 16 residues. V lost 3 bases and J lost 3; bases outside the gene matches: 3. Germline CDR1 and CDR2: KGHSH and LQKENI.

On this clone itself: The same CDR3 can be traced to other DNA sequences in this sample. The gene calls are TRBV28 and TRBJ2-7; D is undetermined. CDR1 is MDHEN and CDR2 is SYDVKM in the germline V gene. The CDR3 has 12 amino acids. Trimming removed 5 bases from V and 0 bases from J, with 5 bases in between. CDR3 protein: CASSLSSYEQYF. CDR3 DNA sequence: TGTGCCAGCAGTCTGAGCTCCTACGAGCAGTACTTC.

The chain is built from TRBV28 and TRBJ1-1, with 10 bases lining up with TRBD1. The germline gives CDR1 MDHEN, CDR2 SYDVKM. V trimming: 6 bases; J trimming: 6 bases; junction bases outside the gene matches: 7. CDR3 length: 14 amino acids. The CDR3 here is CASRKGTGVAEAFF. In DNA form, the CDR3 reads TGTGCCAGCAGAAAAGGGACAGGGGTGGCTGAAGCTTTCTTT.

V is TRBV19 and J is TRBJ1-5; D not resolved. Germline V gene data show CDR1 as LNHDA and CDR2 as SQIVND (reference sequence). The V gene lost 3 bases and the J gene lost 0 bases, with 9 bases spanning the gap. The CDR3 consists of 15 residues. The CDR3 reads CASSMIGNSNQPQHF. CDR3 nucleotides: TGTGCCAGTAGTATGATCGGGAATAGCAATCAGCCCCAGCATTTT.

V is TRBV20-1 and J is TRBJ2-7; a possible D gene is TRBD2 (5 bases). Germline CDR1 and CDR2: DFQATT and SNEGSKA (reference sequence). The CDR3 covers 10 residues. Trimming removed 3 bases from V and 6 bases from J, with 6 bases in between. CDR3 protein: CSARAGEQYF. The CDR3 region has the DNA TGCAGTGCTAGGGCGGGCGAGCAGTACTTC.

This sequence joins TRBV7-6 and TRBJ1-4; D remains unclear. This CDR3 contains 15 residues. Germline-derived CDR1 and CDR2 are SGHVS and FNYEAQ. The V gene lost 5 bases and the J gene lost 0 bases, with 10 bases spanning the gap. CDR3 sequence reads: CASSPQVTTNEKLFF. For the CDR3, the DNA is TGTGCCAGCAGCCCACAAGTGACAACTAATGAAAAACTGTTTTTT.

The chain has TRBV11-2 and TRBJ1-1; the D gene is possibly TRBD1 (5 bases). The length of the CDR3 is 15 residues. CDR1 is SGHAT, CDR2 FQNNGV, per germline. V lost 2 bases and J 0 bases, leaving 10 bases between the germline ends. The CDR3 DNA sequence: TGTGCCAGCAGCTTAAAGGGGTCTATGAACACTGAAGCTTTCTTT. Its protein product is CASSLKGSMNTEAFF.

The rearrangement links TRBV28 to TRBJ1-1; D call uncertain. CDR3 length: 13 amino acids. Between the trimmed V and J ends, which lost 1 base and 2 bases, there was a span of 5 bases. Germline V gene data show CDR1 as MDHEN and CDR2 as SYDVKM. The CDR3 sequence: CASSLLDNTEAFF. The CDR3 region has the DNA TGTGCCAGCAGTTTATTAGATAACACTGAAGCTTTCTTT.

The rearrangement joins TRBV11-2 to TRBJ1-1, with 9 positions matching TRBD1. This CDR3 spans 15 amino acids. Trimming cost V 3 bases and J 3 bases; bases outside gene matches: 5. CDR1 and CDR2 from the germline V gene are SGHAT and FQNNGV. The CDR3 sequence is CASSFLTGGDTEAFF. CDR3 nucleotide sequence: TGTGCCAGCAGCTTCCTGACAGGGGGGGACACTGAAGCTTTCTTT.

The CDR3 is CASSVGRDYNTGELFF. CDR3 DNA sequence: TGTGCCAGCAGCGTAGGGCGAGACTACAACACCGGGGAGCTGTTTTTT. This sequence joins TRBV9 and TRBJ2-2; a weak D match, TRBD2 (5 bases). Trimming cost V 0 bases and J 2 bases, with 11 bases left between them. This CDR3 comprises 16 residues. CDR1 and CDR2 (germline): SGDLS, YYNGEE.

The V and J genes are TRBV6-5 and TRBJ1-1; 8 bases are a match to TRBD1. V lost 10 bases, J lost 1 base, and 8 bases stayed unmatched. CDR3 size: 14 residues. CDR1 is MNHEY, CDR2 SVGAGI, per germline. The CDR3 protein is CATGGQGRNTEAFF. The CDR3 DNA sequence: TGTGCCACCGGAGGACAGGGCCGGAACACTGAAGCTTTCTTT.

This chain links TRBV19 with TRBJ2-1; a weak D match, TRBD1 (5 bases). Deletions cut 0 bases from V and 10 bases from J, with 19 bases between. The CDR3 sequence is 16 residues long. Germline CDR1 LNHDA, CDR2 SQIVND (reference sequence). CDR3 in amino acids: CASSIESKGIAGEQFF. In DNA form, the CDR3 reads TGTGCCAGTAGTATAGAGTCTAAGGGGATAGCAGGGGAGCAGTTCTTC. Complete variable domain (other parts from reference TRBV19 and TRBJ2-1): DGGITQSPKYLFRKEGQNVTLSCEQNLNHDAMYWYRQDPGQGLRLIYYSQIVNDFQKGDIAEGYSVSREKKESFPLTVTSAQKNPTAFYLCASSIESKGIAGEQFFGPGTRLTVL.

DNA for the CDR3: TGTGCCAGCAGCCCGGTTACGGGAGGAAAAACGTTTGAGCAGTTCTTC. This sequence encodes CASSPVTGGKTFEQFF. The chain carries TRBV28 and TRBJ2-1, with TRBD2 matching 7 bases. J lost 9 bases, V lost 6 bases, and 17 bases had no gene match. CDR3 length equals 16 residues. Germline-derived CDR1 and CDR2 are MDHEN and SYDVKM.

The CDR3 DNA follows: TGTGCCAGCAACTTACAGGCAGATACGCAGTATTTT. Translating it yields CASNLQADTQYF. The rearrangement uses TRBV5-6 and TRBJ2-3, with a tentative D call TRBD1 (5 bases). The CDR3 covers 12 residues. Germline values: CDR1 SGHDT, CDR2 YYEEEE. The V and J ends lost 6 bases and 4 bases respectively, with 9 bases between them.

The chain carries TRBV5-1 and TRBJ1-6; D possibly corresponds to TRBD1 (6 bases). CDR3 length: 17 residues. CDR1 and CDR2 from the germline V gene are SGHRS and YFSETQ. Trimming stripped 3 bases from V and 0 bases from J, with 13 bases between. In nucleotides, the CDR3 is TGCGCCAGCAGCTCCACCGACAGGAGCTCCTATAATTCACCCCTCCACTTT. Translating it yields CASSSTDRSSYNSPLHF.

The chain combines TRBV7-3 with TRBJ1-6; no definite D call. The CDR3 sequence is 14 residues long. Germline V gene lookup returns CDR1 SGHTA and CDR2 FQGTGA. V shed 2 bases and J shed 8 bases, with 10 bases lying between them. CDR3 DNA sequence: TGTGCCAGCAGCTTATCGGGTCCCCATTCACCCCTCCACTTT. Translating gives CASSLSGPHSPLHF.

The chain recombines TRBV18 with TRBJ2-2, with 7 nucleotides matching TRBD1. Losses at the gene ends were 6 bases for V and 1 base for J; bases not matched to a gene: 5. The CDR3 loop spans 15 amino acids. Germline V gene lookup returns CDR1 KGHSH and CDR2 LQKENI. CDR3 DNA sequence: TGTGCCAGCTCCCCAGGGACAGTGAACACCGGGGAGCTGTTTTTT. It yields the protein CASSPGTVNTGELFF.

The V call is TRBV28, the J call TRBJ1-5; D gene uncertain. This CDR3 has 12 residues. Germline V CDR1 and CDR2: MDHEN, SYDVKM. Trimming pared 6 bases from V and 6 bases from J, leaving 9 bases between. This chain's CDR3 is CASRREVQPQHF. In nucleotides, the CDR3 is TGTGCCAGCAGAAGAGAGGTTCAGCCCCAGCATTTT.

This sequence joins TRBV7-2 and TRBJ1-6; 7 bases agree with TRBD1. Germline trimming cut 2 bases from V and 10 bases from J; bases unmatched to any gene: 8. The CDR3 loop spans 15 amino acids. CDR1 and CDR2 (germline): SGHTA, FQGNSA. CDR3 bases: TGTGCCAGCAGCTTACGGACAGGTTTAGAATCACCCCTCCACTTT. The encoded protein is CASSLRTGLESPLHF.

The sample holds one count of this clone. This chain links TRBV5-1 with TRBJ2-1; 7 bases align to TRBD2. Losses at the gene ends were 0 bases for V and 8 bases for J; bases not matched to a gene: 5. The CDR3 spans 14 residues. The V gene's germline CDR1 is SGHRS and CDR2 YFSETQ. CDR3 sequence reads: CASSLAAGVDEQFF. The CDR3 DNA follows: TGCGCCAGCAGCTTGGCGGCGGGAGTGGATGAGCAGTTCTTC. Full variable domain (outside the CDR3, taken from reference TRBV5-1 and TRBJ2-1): KAGVTQTPRYLIKTRGQQVTLSCSPISGHRSVSWYQQTPGQGLQFLFEYFSETQRNKGNFPGRFSGRQFSNSRSEMNVSTLELGDSALYLCASSLAAGVDEQFFGPGTRLTVL.

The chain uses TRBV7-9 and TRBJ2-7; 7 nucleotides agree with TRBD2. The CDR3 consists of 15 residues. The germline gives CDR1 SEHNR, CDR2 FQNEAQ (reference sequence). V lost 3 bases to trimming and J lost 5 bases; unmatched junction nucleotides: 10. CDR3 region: CASSFLREELHEQYF. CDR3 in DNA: TGTGCCAGCAGCTTCCTTCGGGAGGAGCTCCACGAGCAGTACTTC.